Presented here are 18 T cell receptor beta chains from one specimen sequenced in a study of regulatory and conventional T cells in RAG deficiency. Genomic DNA came from blood regulatory T cells gated CD4+ CD25-high CD127-low. TCRdb's table, derived via immunoSEQ multiplex PCR, lists solely in-frame clones and lacks some. The sample has roughly 20,000 clones, about 91% seen once. The same sample was also studied in work on regulatory T cells. That paper states: Primers: 52 TRBV forward and 13 TRBJ reverse.

Sequenced sample: Tregs sorted from blood. The receptors here all came from a human donor in good health.

V gene TRBV29-1 combines with J gene TRBJ2-4; possibly TRBD1 for D (5 bases). Germline values: CDR1 SQVTM, CDR2 ANQGSEA. Between the trimmed V and J ends, which lost 4 bases and 1 base, there was a span of 8 bases. This CDR3 spans 13 amino acids. This CDR3 reads CSVAGFAKNIQYF. The DNA for the CDR3 is TGCAGCGTTGCAGGGTTTGCCAAAAACATTCAGTACTTC.

J is TRBJ2-7 and V is TRBV6-1, with D unresolved. Germline V gene sequence: CDR1 MNHNS, CDR2 SASEGT. With 8 bases removed from V and 3 bases from J, the gap between germline ends came to 8 bases. The CDR3 has 11 residues. CDR3 nucleotide sequence: TGTGCCAGCGTCGGTCTCTACGAGCAGTACTTC. Protein product: CASVGLYEQYF.

This chain uses TRBV5-1 with TRBJ2-7; 9 nucleotides line up with TRBD1. This CDR3 has 16 residues. Germline V lookup: CDR1 SGHRS, CDR2 YFSETQ. The V segment lost 0 bases and the J segment 2 bases; nucleotides outside the gene matches: 6. DNA of the CDR3: TGCGCCAGCAGCTTGGGCGGACAGGGGAAGGCCTACGAGCAGTACTTC. Protein: CASSLGGQGKAYEQYF.

The chain uses TRBV6-1 and TRBJ1-5, with D perhaps TRBD1 (6 bases). The CDR3 length is 14 residues. V was clipped by 6 bases and J by 3 bases, with 12 bases between them. CDR1 is MNHNS, CDR2 SASEGT, per germline. CDR3 sequence: CASSPTGNNQPQHF. CDR3 DNA: TGTGCCAGCAGCCCCACAGGGAACAATCAGCCCCAGCATTTT.

This sequence joins TRBV9 and TRBJ2-7; D might be TRBD1 (5 bases). Between the trimmed V and J ends, which lost 1 base and 7 bases, there was a span of 15 bases. There are 14 residues in the CDR3. Germline assignment: CDR1 SGDLS and CDR2 YYNGEE. The CDR3 region is CASSVSGFRGEQYF. DNA of the CDR3: TGTGCCAGCAGCGTATCAGGGTTTAGAGGAGAGCAGTACTTC.

This chain uses TRBV12-5 with TRBJ1-2; D remains unclear. Germline lookup yields CDR1 LGHNT and CDR2 FRNRAP. CDR3 size: 14 residues. Trimming stripped 1 base from V and 4 bases from J, with 10 bases between. Here the CDR3 DNA reads TGTGCTAGTGGTTTGGACAGTCGCAGCTATGGCTACACCTTC. Amino acids: CASGLDSRSYGYTF.

The chain uses TRBV25-1 and TRBJ2-1, with D perhaps matching TRBD1 or TRBD2 (5 bases each). CDR3 length: 12 amino acids. Deletions cut 7 bases from V and 7 bases from J, with 11 bases between. Germline loops: CDR1 MGHDK, CDR2 SYGVNS. CDR3 loop: CASIMRGNEQFF. CDR3 DNA sequence: TGTGCCAGCATAATGAGGGGAAATGAGCAGTTCTTC.

V usage is TRBV6-1 and J usage is TRBJ1-1; D possibly corresponds to TRBD1 (5 bases). The V end was cut by 5 bases, the J end by 2 bases, with 18 bases between. The CDR3 runs to 16 residues. Germline CDR1 and CDR2: MNHNS and SASEGT. The CDR3 DNA reads TGTGCCAGCAGTAAAGGGTCAGGGCGATTCAACACTGAAGCTTTCTTT. Residues: CASSKGSGRFNTEAFF.

The CDR3 nucleotides are TGCGCCAGCAGCTATAACCCGGGACTAGCGAGGAACGAGCAGTACTTC. Translation gives CASSYNPGLARNEQYF. This chain links TRBV5-1 with TRBJ2-7; TRBD2 agrees at 10 bases. V shed 3 bases, J shed 5 bases, and the junction held 11 bases outside the gene matches. The CDR3 totals 16 residues. Germline lookup yields CDR1 SGHRS and CDR2 YFSETQ.

The chain has TRBV10-3 and TRBJ1-2, with no clear D. Trimming took off 4 bases at V and 2 bases at J, with 2 bases between the two ends. The CDR3 is 11 amino acids. The germline CDR1 and CDR2 sequences are ENHRY and SYGVKD. CDR3 DNA: TGTGCCATCAGTGCCAACTATGGCTACACCTTC. It specifies CAISANYGYTF.

V is TRBV5-4 and J is TRBJ2-1; 12 bases map to TRBD2. V shed 4 bases and J 0 bases; nucleotides not matched to a gene: 5. The CDR3 consists of 17 residues. Germline values: CDR1 SGHNT, CDR2 YYREEE (reference sequence). Here the CDR3 DNA reads TGTGCCAGCAGCGAGGGACTAGCGGGTTTCTCCTACAATGAGCAGTTCTTC. This sequence encodes CASSEGLAGFSYNEQFF.

This clone has a handful of counts. This chain uses TRBV6-1 with TRBJ1-1; unclear D gene. Looked up from germline, CDR1 is MNHNS and CDR2 is SASEGT. The CDR3 contains 14 residues. V was trimmed by 7 bases and J by 4 bases, leaving 16 bases between them. CDR3 in amino acids: CASTTPRLGTEAFF. The CDR3 coding sequence is TGTGCCAGCACCACCCCGAGGCTCGGCACTGAAGCTTTCTTT.

The chain carries TRBV5-4 and TRBJ1-2; the D gene is possibly TRBD1 (6 bases). CDR1 is SGHNT, CDR2 YYREEE, per germline (reference sequence). The CDR3 has 14 residues. Trimming pared 1 base from V and 6 bases from J, leaving 13 bases between. CDR3: CASSLLDRPHGYTF. CDR3 coding DNA: TGTGCCAGCAGCTTGCTCGACAGGCCACATGGCTACACCTTC.

The genes are TRBV9 and TRBJ2-1, with D possibly being TRBD1 or TRBD2 (5 bases each). This CDR3 comprises 16 residues. The V end lost 4 bases, the J end lost 3 bases, and 17 bases lay between the germline ends. Germline V gives CDR1 SGDLS, CDR2 YYNGEE. The CDR3 DNA follows: TGTGCCAGCAGCCCCGGGGCGAGAACCTACTACAATGAGCAGTTCTTC. Translation: CASSPGARTYYNEQFF. The full variable domain, rest sourced from reference TRBV9 and TRBJ2-1, is DSGVTQTPKHLITATGQRVTLRCSPRSGDLSVYWYQQSLDQGLQFLIQYYNGEERAKGNILERFSAQQFPDLHSELNLSSLELGDSALYFCASSPGARTYYNEQFFGPGTRLTVL.

The rearrangement links TRBV4-1 to TRBJ2-4; possibly TRBD2 for D (6 bases). This CDR3 comprises 15 residues. The germline V and J ends were trimmed by 3 bases and 11 bases, with 20 bases remaining between them. From germline, CDR1 is MGHRA and CDR2 YSYEKL. CDR3 amino acids: CASSQEGKTTGVQYF. CDR3 DNA sequence: TGCGCCAGCAGCCAGGAGGGCAAAACAACAGGAGTTCAGTACTTC.

This clone was found once. The chain has TRBV6-5 and TRBJ1-5; perhaps TRBD1 as D (6 bases). V was clipped by 7 bases and J by 3 bases, with 13 bases between them. There are 14 residues in the CDR3. The germline gives CDR1 MNHEY, CDR2 SVGAGI. CDR3 sequence reads: CASKKGVDNQPQHF. The CDR3 DNA follows: TGTGCCAGCAAGAAGGGGGTTGACAATCAGCCCCAGCATTTT.

The rearrangement uses TRBV4-2 and TRBJ2-7; D unclear. Germline V gene data show CDR1 as LGHNA and CDR2 as YNFKEQ. V was shortened by 4 bases and J by 0 bases, with 10 bases between the two germline ends. There are 14 residues in the CDR3. CDR3 nucleotides: TGTGCCAGCAGCCGGGTAGATATCTCCTACGAGCAGTACTTC. Amino acid sequence: CASSRVDISYEQYF.

The chain carries TRBV9 and TRBJ1-1; D unresolved. The CDR3 totals 14 residues. Germline V gene lookup returns CDR1 SGDLS and CDR2 YYNGEE. V gave up 4 bases and J gave up 2 bases, with 12 bases separating them. CDR3 coding DNA: TGTGCCAGCAGCCTTAGCTGGATCAACACTGAAGCTTTCTTT. Translation: CASSLSWINTEAFF.